The rows below give T cell receptor beta chains drawn from one sample of a study of shared clonotypes between healthy human individuals. Assay used: immunoSEQ multiplex PCR; TCRdb lists only in-frame clones, some missing. The sample holds 500,000 to 700,000 clones, 85% to 95% seen once. Sequencing was carried out using naive CD8+ T cells sorted from blood. These receptors came from a woman in her twenties or thirties in good health. The CDR3 runs from the conserved cysteine through the conserved F or W. D genes are given only for firm matches. Part of the rows lack a size; the others show once, few, many or a class for expanded clones.

TRBV4-1	TRBJ1-1	.	.	CASSPRPGSEAFF	TGCGCCAGCAGCCCCCGCCCAGGGTCAGAAGCTTTCTTT
TRBV28	TRBJ1-1	.	.	CASSFPTVGNTEAFF	TGTGCCAGCAGTTTCCCGACTGTGGGTAACACTGAAGCTTTCTTT
TRBV2	TRBJ2-3	.	.	CASSEALRHTDTQYF	TGTGCCAGCAGTGAAGCGCTTAGACACACAGATACGCAGTATTTT
TRBV28	TRBJ1-5	.	.	CASSLLRTFNQPQHF	TGTGCCAGCAGTCTGCTTCGGACATTCAATCAGCCCCAGCATTTT
TRBV5-6	TRBJ2-7	.	.	CASSFGVYEQYF	TGTGCCAGCAGCTTTGGGGTGTACGAGCAGTACTTC
TRBV19	TRBJ2-1	.	once	CASSILSDNEQFF	TGTGCCAGTAGTATATTGTCGGACAATGAGCAGTTCTTC
TRBV2	TRBJ2-7	TRBD1	.	CASRGTGRDEQYF	TGTGCCAGCAGGGGGACAGGGCGCGACGAGCAGTACTTC
TRBV4-1	TRBJ2-1	TRBD2	.	CASSQDRGGHNEQFF	TGCGCCAGCAGCCAAGATCGGGGGGGGCACAATGAGCAGTTCTTC
TRBV5-4	TRBJ1-5	.	.	CASSQRILRGPQHF	TGTGCCAGCAGCCAGAGGATCCTCAGAGGGCCCCAGCATTTT
TRBV7-2	TRBJ2-7	.	.	CASSPRVRVDYEQYF	TGTGCCAGCAGCCCGAGGGTCAGGGTGGACTACGAGCAGTACTTC
TRBV2	TRBJ1-2	TRBD1	.	CASSEGGQGDYGYTF	TGTGCCAGCAGTGAAGGTGGGCAGGGGGATTACGGCTACACCTTC
TRBV19	TRBJ2-7	TRBD1	.	CASSYGTGGYEQYF	TGTGCCAGTAGTTATGGGACAGGGGGCTACGAGCAGTACTTC
TRBV28	TRBJ1-2	.	once	CASSSIRGSPNYGYTF	TGTGCCAGCAGTTCGATCCGCGGCAGCCCTAACTATGGCTACACCTTC
TRBV4-1	TRBJ2-2	TRBD2	.	CASSLLSGRAFTGELFF	TGCGCCAGCAGCCTCCTTAGCGGGAGGGCCTTCACCGGGGAGCTGTTTTTT
TRBV27	TRBJ2-7	.	.	CASSSRVNPYEQYF	TGTGCCAGCAGTTCCAGGGTAAATCCCTACGAGCAGTACTTC
TRBV2	TRBJ1-4	.	.	CASRDGSNEKLFF	TGTGCCAGCAGGGACGGTTCAAATGAAAAACTGTTTTTT
TRBV27	TRBJ2-7	TRBD2	.	CASSFFTSGSVHEQYF	TGTGCCAGCAGTTTCTTTACTAGCGGGAGTGTCCACGAGCAGTACTTC